Below are 3 T cell receptor beta chains sequenced from a single sample in a study of blood T cell repertoires in COVID-19. Sequencing used immunoSEQ multiplex PCR; TCRdb keeps in-frame clones, though not all of them. The sample lists hundreds of thousands of clones; around 90% were seen once. Sequencing used PBMCs or T cells enriched from blood (not recorded which). The receptors stem from a woman aged 25 to 39 who had recovered from COVID-19.

V usage is TRBV3-1 (or the pseudogene TRBV3-2) and J usage is TRBJ2-1; D possibly corresponds to TRBD1 (6 bases). Germline lookup yields CDR1 LGHDT and CDR2 YNNKEL (reference sequence). The CDR3 length is 14 residues. V was clipped by 3 bases and J by 5 bases, with 11 bases between them. As DNA, the CDR3 is TGTGCCAGCAGCCAGATGGGGGCAGACAATGAGCAGTTCTTC. Amino acid sequence: CASSQMGADNEQFF.

V usage is TRBV5-1 and J usage is TRBJ1-4; D call uncertain. CDR1 and CDR2 from the germline V gene are SGHRS and YFSETQ. The CDR3 covers 14 residues. The V and J ends lost 4 bases and 5 bases respectively, with 12 bases between them. This CDR3 is CASSPSGLNEKLFF. The CDR3 nucleotides are TGCGCCAGCAGCCCAAGCGGACTGAATGAAAAACTGTTTTTT. Together with reference TRBV5-1 and TRBJ1-4, the CDR3 gives the full variable domain: KAGVTQTPRYLIKTRGQQVTLSCSPISGHRSVSWYQQTPGQGLQFLFEYFSETQRNKGNFPGRFSGRQFSNSRSEMNVSTLELGDSALYLCASSPSGLNEKLFFGSGTQLSVL.

This rearrangement joins TRBV6-1 to TRBJ1-1; TRBD1 is a possible D gene (5 bases). This CDR3 is 13 amino acids long. Trimming took 2 bases from V and 7 from J, leaving 11 bases between them. The germline gives CDR1 MNHNS, CDR2 SASEGT. This chain's CDR3 is CASSERWQGEAFF. CDR3 bases: TGTGCCAGCAGTGAAAGATGGCAGGGTGAAGCTTTCTTT.